The 14 T cell receptor beta chains below come from one sample, sequenced in a study of shared clonotypes between healthy human individuals. TCRdb keeps only in-frame clones here, not all; method: immunoSEQ multiplex PCR. The data hold approximately 2,200,000 clones, with just over 90% observed a single time. Naive-designated CD8 cells lacked CD45RO, were positively enriched for CCR7, and omitted terminally differentiated effector memory CD45RA+ cells. The sequencing input was naive CD8+ T cells from PBMCs. These TCRs come from a man aged 18 to 35 in good health. Some clones in this sample may be carry-over from other donors' samples.

Regarding this clone: The sample carries other DNA sequences with the same CDR3. V is TRBV19 and J is TRBJ2-7; no clear D. CDR3 length equals 14 residues. CDR1 and CDR2 (germline): LNHDA, SQIVND (reference sequence). V lost 1 base and J lost 0, with 7 bases in between. Here the CDR3 reads CASSIVGSSYEQYF. In DNA form, the CDR3 reads TGTGCCAGTAGTATAGTGGGCAGCTCCTACGAGCAGTACTTC.

V is TRBV5-1 and J is TRBJ2-7, with 9 nucleotides matching TRBD1. The CDR3 spans 16 residues. Trimming at V came to 3 bases and at J to 1 base, leaving 8 bases not matched to a gene. From germline, CDR1 is SGHRS and CDR2 YFSETQ. CDR3 region: CASSSPPGQGSYEQYF. The DNA for the CDR3 is TGCGCCAGCAGCTCGCCACCGGGACAGGGTTCCTACGAGCAGTACTTC.

The genes are TRBV12-2 and TRBJ2-7; the DNA was not compared with TRBD2, the D call given in the table. TRBV12-2 represents a pseudogene. The CDR3 consists of 15 residues. This CDR3 reads CASRLARGGPYEQYF. The CDR3 DNA is TGTGCAAGTCGCTTAGCGAGGGGGGGCCCATACGAGCAGTACTTC.

V and J are TRBV7-2 and TRBJ1-3; tentatively, D is TRBD1 (5 bases). Looked up from germline, CDR1 is SGHTA and CDR2 is FQGNSA. V lost 4 bases to trimming and J lost 0 bases, with 19 bases between them. This CDR3 region has 18 residues. CDR3 sequence: CASSSRGTLQYSGNTIYF. DNA of the CDR3: TGTGCCAGCAGCTCCCGGGGGACCTTACAGTACTCTGGAAACACCATATATTTT.

The rearrangement joins TRBV25-1 to TRBJ1-4; a possible D gene is TRBD1 (5 bases). This CDR3 comprises 18 residues. Per the germline V gene, CDR1 is MGHDK and CDR2 is SYGVNS. V was cut by 8 bases and J by 7 bases, with 29 bases left in between. The CDR3, as DNA: TGTGCCAGCGGATTTACGACAGTACCAAGCTACCTCAGTGAAAAACTGTTTTTT. This codes for CASGFTTVPSYLSEKLFF.

The chain carries TRBV4-3 and TRBJ2-1; maybe TRBD1 (6 bases). V was cut by 4 bases and J by 8 bases, with 15 bases left in between. The CDR3 spans 14 residues. Germline CDR1 is LGHNA and CDR2 is YSLEER. CDR3 in amino acids: CASSPSRGRDEQFF. The CDR3 DNA sequence: TGCGCCAGCAGCCCCTCCAGGGGCCGCGATGAGCAGTTCTTC.

Concerning this clone itself: Different DNA sequences within this sample yield the same CDR3. The V call is TRBV7-9, the J call TRBJ2-7, with no clear D. CDR1 SEHNR and CDR2 FQNEAQ come from the germline V gene (reference sequence). The CDR3 has 15 amino acids. V was trimmed by 1 base and J by 0 bases, leaving 10 bases between them. The CDR3 loop is CASSLVVGSSYEQYF. The CDR3 bases are TGTGCCAGCAGCTTAGTAGTCGGTAGCTCCTACGAGCAGTACTTC.

The CDR3 nucleotides read TGCGCCAGCAGCCAAGGCCTCCAGGAAGGGACCCAGTACTTC. Protein sequence: CASSQGLQEGTQYF. V and J are TRBV4-1 and TRBJ2-5, with D unclear. CDR1 and CDR2 (germline): MGHRA, YSYEKL. The CDR3 contains 14 residues. Trimming cost V 1 base and J 7 bases, with 13 bases left between them.

The chain has TRBV29-1 and TRBJ1-1; the D is unclear. The CDR3 spans 11 residues. The germline V gene encodes CDR1 SQVTM and CDR2 ANQGSEA. V lost 7 bases and J lost 4, with 10 bases in between. In DNA form, the CDR3 reads TGCAGCGCCATTCGGGGCACTGAAGCTTTCTTT. It codes for CSAIRGTEAFF. The entire variable domain, with the rest obtained from reference TRBV29-1 and TRBJ1-1, is as follows: SAVISQKPSRDICQRGTSLTIQCQVDSQVTMMFWYRQQPGQSLTLIATANQGSEATYESGFVIDKFPISRPNLTFSTLTVSNMSPEDSSIYLCSAIRGTEAFFGQGTRLTVV.

V gene TRBV7-9 combines with J gene TRBJ2-7; D may correspond to TRBD1 or TRBD2 (5 bases each). The length of the CDR3 is 14 residues. Trimming cost V 4 bases and J 7 bases, with 17 bases left between them. Germline assignment: CDR1 SEHNR and CDR2 FQNEAQ (reference sequence). CDR3 nucleotide sequence: TGTGCCAGCAGCTGGGGGAAGGGTCTCCGTGAGCAGTACTTC. This encodes CASSWGKGLREQYF. The entire variable domain, with the rest obtained from reference TRBV7-9 and TRBJ2-7, is as follows: DTGVSQNPRHKITKRGQNVTFRCDPISEHNRLYWYRQTLGQGPEFLTYFQNEAQLEKSRLLSDRFSAERPKGSFSTLEIQRTEQGDSAMYLCASSWGKGLREQYFGPGTRLTVT.

The chain couples TRBV6-5 to TRBJ2-7; a weak D match, TRBD2 (7 bases). V was pared by 4 bases and J by 4 bases, with 14 bases between. The CDR3 runs 14 residues. Germline V lookup: CDR1 MNHEY, CDR2 SVGAGI. The CDR3 DNA reads as TGTGCCAGCAGTTCCTCGGGGGGCAAATACGAGCAGTACTTC. The encoded protein is CASSSSGGKYEQYF.

The chain employs TRBV4-1 and TRBJ2-7; 8 nucleotides agree with TRBD1. This CDR3 is built from 15 residues. The J segment lost 2 bases and the V segment lost 3 bases, leaving 6 bases of the junction unmatched. CDR1 is MGHRA and CDR2 is YSYEKL in the germline V gene. DNA for the CDR3: TGCGCCAGCAGCCATCAGGACAGGGCCACCTACGAGCAGTACTTC. Encoded protein: CASSHQDRATYEQYF.

The CDR3: CASSYEEGAEKLFF. Written as DNA, the CDR3 is TGTGCCAGCAGTTACGAGGAGGGGGCCGAAAAACTGTTTTTT. The chain links TRBV6-5 to TRBJ1-4; 7 bases map to TRBD1. Germline V lookup: CDR1 MNHEY, CDR2 SVGAGI. Germline trimming cut 2 bases from V and 8 bases from J; bases unmatched to any gene: 5. The CDR3 spans 14 residues.

This chain links TRBV7-9 with TRBJ1-2, with TRBD1 identical over 8 bases. CDR3 length equals 17 residues. V shed 0 bases, J shed 4 bases, and the junction held 10 bases outside the gene matches. The V gene's germline CDR1 is SEHNR and CDR2 FQNEAQ (reference sequence). The CDR3 sequence is CASSLATGASGGYGYTF. CDR3 DNA sequence: TGTGCCAGCAGCTTAGCGACAGGGGCGTCGGGAGGCTATGGCTACACCTTC.